The 24 T cell receptor beta chains listed next were all sequenced from one sample in a study of control samples from healthy donors and cancer patients. Assay used: immunoSEQ multiplex PCR; TCRdb lists only in-frame clones, some missing. The sample records about 120,000 clones, around 87% being singletons. The sequencing input was blood. The receptors come from a man aged 55-75 years in good health.

The chain links TRBV29-1 to TRBJ2-4; TRBD1 might be the D (6 bases). Germline CDR1 reads SQVTM; CDR2 reads ANQGSEA. Trimming cost V 6 bases and J 6 bases, with 12 bases left between them. The CDR3 runs 12 residues. The CDR3 spells CSVEGHRNIQYF. CDR3 DNA sequence: TGCAGCGTCGAGGGACACAGAAACATTCAGTACTTC.

J is TRBJ1-2 and V is TRBV3-1 (or the pseudogene TRBV3-2), with D possibly TRBD1 on 5 matching bases. This CDR3 spans 15 amino acids. The V gene lost 2 bases and the J gene lost 6 bases, with 16 bases spanning the gap. The germline V gene encodes CDR1 LGHDT and CDR2 YNNKEL (reference sequence). CDR3 nucleotide sequence: TGTGCCAGCAGCCAAAATTACGAGACAGTTAATGGCTACACCTTC. Its protein is CASSQNYETVNGYTF.

V gene TRBV30 combines with J gene TRBJ1-5; no clear D gene. V lost 0 bases to trimming and J lost 0 bases, with 6 bases between them. This CDR3 spans 14 amino acids. Germline V gives CDR1 GTSNPN, CDR2 SVGIG (reference sequence). Here the CDR3 reads CAWSVGYSNQPQHF. Here the CDR3 DNA reads TGTGCCTGGAGTGTAGGGTATAGCAATCAGCCCCAGCATTTT. Filled out from reference TRBV30 and TRBJ1-5, the complete variable domain reads SQTIHQWPATLVQPVGSPLSLECTVEGTSNPNLYWYRQAAGRGLQLLFYSVGIGQISSEVPQNLSASRPQDRQFILSSKKLLLSDSGFYLCAWSVGYSNQPQHFGDGTRLSIL.

V gene TRBV5-1 combines with J gene TRBJ1-1, with D tentatively TRBD1 (5 bases). The V end lost 1 base, the J end lost 1 base, and 11 bases lay between the germline ends. Germline V gene sequence: CDR1 SGHRS, CDR2 YFSETQ. The CDR3 has 15 residues. The CDR3: CASSLQGLPNTEAFF. CDR3 DNA: TGCGCCAGCAGCTTGCAGGGACTACCGAACACTGAAGCTTTCTTT.

The chain has TRBV6-6 and TRBJ1-3; tentatively, D is TRBD1 (5 bases). The CDR3 sequence is 14 residues long. Per germline, CDR1 MNHNY and CDR2 SVGAGI (reference sequence). V was clipped by 6 bases and J by 0 bases, with 9 bases between them. The CDR3 here is CASRPGASGNTIYF. The CDR3 DNA is TGTGCCAGCAGGCCCGGGGCCTCTGGAAACACCATATATTTT.

V and J are TRBV9 and TRBJ1-3; D is perhaps TRBD1 (6 bases). Germline CDR1 and CDR2: SGDLS and YYNGEE. The germline V and J ends were trimmed by 0 bases and 0 bases, with 13 bases remaining between them. This CDR3 is 17 amino acids long. CDR3 sequence: CASSVGAGVASGNTIYF. CDR3 DNA: TGTGCCAGCAGCGTAGGAGCAGGGGTGGCCTCTGGAAACACCATATATTTT.

This clone was detected once. The chain is built from TRBV7-9 and TRBJ2-3; 7 bases align to TRBD2. The junction had 13 bases not matched to a gene; V was cut back by 6 bases and J by 4 bases. The CDR3 sequence is 16 residues long. CDR1 is SEHNR and CDR2 is FQNEAQ in the germline V gene (reference sequence). This CDR3 is CASRTLRGGVADTQYF. The CDR3 nucleotides are TGTGCCAGCAGGACCCTGAGGGGAGGGGTGGCAGATACGCAGTATTTT.

This rearrangement joins TRBV4-3 to TRBJ1-1; D call uncertain. V lost 0 bases to trimming and J lost 1 base, with 9 bases between them. Germline V gives CDR1 LGHNA, CDR2 YSLEER. CDR3 length: 15 amino acids. The CDR3 loop reads CASSQDYTANTEAFF. CDR3 coding DNA: TGCGCCAGCAGCCAAGATTATACAGCGAACACTGAAGCTTTCTTT.

The rearrangement links TRBV4-1 to TRBJ1-5; 11 bases fit TRBD1. CDR3 length equals 14 residues. Germline V gene data show CDR1 as MGHRA and CDR2 as YSYEKL. V was clipped by 3 bases and J by 5 bases; unmatched bases: 0. In DNA, the CDR3 is TGCGCCAGCAGCCAGGGACAGGGGGATCAGCCCCAGCATTTT. Protein sequence: CASSQGQGDQPQHF.

The chain carries TRBV9 and TRBJ1-5; D ambiguous. Germline V gene sequence: CDR1 SGDLS, CDR2 YYNGEE. V was trimmed by 6 bases and J by 5 bases, leaving 0 bases between them. The CDR3 runs 9 residues. The CDR3 loop reads CASNQPQHF. In nucleotides, the CDR3 is TGTGCCAGCAATCAGCCCCAGCATTTT.

This sequence joins TRBV6-4 and TRBJ1-2; D unclear. The ends were cut back, 6 bases at V and 4 bases at J, with 18 bases in the middle. The CDR3 contains 15 residues. The germline CDR1 and CDR2 sequences are MRHNA and SNTAGT. The CDR3 DNA sequence: TGTGCCAGCAGACCGTCAGGAAAAAATCTCTATGGCTACACCTTC. It translates to CASRPSGKNLYGYTF.

This rearrangement joins TRBV19 to TRBJ1-2; no clear D. There are 15 residues in the CDR3. Germline V gene data show CDR1 as LNHDA and CDR2 as SQIVND (reference sequence). V shed 4 bases and J shed 2 bases, with 14 bases lying between them. The CDR3 protein is CASSTIIAFNYGYTF. CDR3 in DNA: TGTGCCAGTAGTACGATAATCGCATTCAACTATGGCTACACCTTC.

This rearrangement joins TRBV23-1 to TRBJ1-6; 11 nucleotides agree with TRBD1. TRBV23-1 is annotated as an ORF whose role is uncertain. V lost 9 bases, J lost 5 bases, and 18 bases stayed unmatched. The CDR3 runs 19 residues. The CDR3 DNA reads TGCGCCAGGAGAAGTGGGGACAGGGGGGCCCATCGTAATAATTCACCCCTCCACTTT. Its protein product is CARRSGDRGAHRNNSPLHF.

V usage is TRBV28 and J usage is TRBJ1-5, with D possibly matching TRBD1 (6 bases). V was clipped by 6 bases and J by 6 bases, with 15 bases between them. This CDR3 is built from 14 residues. Germline CDR1 reads MDHEN; CDR2 reads SYDVKM. CDR3 bases: TGTGCCAGCAGCAAAGCGGGGGGCCTTCAGCCCCAGCATTTT. Translating gives CASSKAGGLQPQHF.

This rearrangement joins TRBV5-6 to TRBJ1-4, with D hard to call. The CDR3 runs to 14 residues. The germline CDR1 and CDR2 sequences are SGHDT and YYEEEE. V lost 3 bases, J lost 0 bases, and 6 bases lay in between. The chain's CDR3 is CASSYKATNEKLFF. The CDR3 DNA follows: TGTGCCAGCAGCTATAAAGCAACTAATGAAAAACTGTTTTTT.

In the case of this clone: Different DNA sequences within this sample yield the same CDR3. CDR3 DNA: TGTGCCAGCAGTTACTCAGGGGGCAATCAGCCCCAGCATTTT. Translating it yields CASSYSGGNQPQHF. The rearrangement joins TRBV6-5 to TRBJ1-5; TRBD1 might be the D (5 bases). The V gene's germline CDR1 is MNHEY and CDR2 SVGAGI. The CDR3 sequence is 14 residues long. V was clipped by 0 bases and J by 2 bases, with 5 bases between them.

The chain couples TRBV6-5 to TRBJ1-2, with 8 bases that match TRBD1. The V gene's germline CDR1 is MNHEY and CDR2 SVGAGI. This CDR3 contains 14 residues. The V segment lost 6 bases and the J segment 5 bases; nucleotides outside the gene matches: 8. The CDR3, as DNA: TGTGCCAGCAGAGGGACGGGACAGGATTATGGCTACACCTTC. Amino acid sequence: CASRGTGQDYGYTF.

The chain joins TRBV18 to TRBJ1-3, with D possibly matching TRBD1 (6 bases). The germline V and J ends were trimmed by 4 bases and 1 base, with 14 bases remaining between them. The CDR3 spans 16 residues. Germline CDR1 and CDR2: KGHSH and LQKENI. This CDR3 reads CASSLPQGRSGNTIYF. The CDR3 DNA is TGTGCCAGCTCACTCCCTCAGGGGCGGTCTGGAAACACCATATATTTT.

V is TRBV7-9 and J is TRBJ2-7, with D maybe TRBD2 (6 bases). V lost 5 bases, J lost 5 bases, and 16 bases lay in between. The CDR3 loop spans 14 amino acids. Germline-derived CDR1 and CDR2 are SEHNR and FQNEAQ (reference sequence). The chain's CDR3 is CASSPSGGYDEQYF. DNA for the CDR3: TGTGCCAGCAGCCCTTCTGGGGGGTACGACGAGCAGTACTTC. Based on the CDR3 plus reference TRBV7-9 and TRBJ2-7, the full variable domain is DTGVSQNPRHKITKRGQNVTFRCDPISEHNRLYWYRQTLGQGPEFLTYFQNEAQLEKSRLLSDRFSAERPKGSFSTLEIQRTEQGDSAMYLCASSPSGGYDEQYFGPGTRLTVT.

This rearrangement joins TRBV11-2 to TRBJ2-5; a possible D gene is TRBD2 (6 bases). Germline lookup yields CDR1 SGHAT and CDR2 FQNNGV. V was shortened by 2 bases and J by 2 bases, with 12 bases between the two germline ends. The CDR3 contains 15 residues. The CDR3 bases are TGTGCCAGCAGCTTATCTCTTGCGGGGCAAGAGACCCAGTACTTC. This sequence encodes CASSLSLAGQETQYF.

On this clone itself: At the DNA level, this CDR3 is encoded by other sequences in the same sample as well. The chain carries TRBV6-5 and TRBJ1-1, with D hard to call. Trimming pared 0 bases from V and 1 base from J, leaving 6 bases between. Germline CDR1 is MNHEY and CDR2 is SVGAGI. This CDR3 contains 14 residues. The CDR3 nucleotides read TGTGCCAGCAGTTACTCGCGGGGGAACACTGAAGCTTTCTTT. This codes for CASSYSRGNTEAFF.

This chain joins TRBV14 and TRBJ2-1; the match to TRBD1 covers 8 bases. Germline values: CDR1 SGHDN, CDR2 FVKESK. The CDR3 totals 17 residues. V was pared by 5 bases and J by 1 base, with 10 bases of the junction left unmatched. The CDR3 here is CASSDRTGLISYNEQFF. The CDR3 DNA reads TGTGCCAGCAGCGACCGGACAGGGTTAATATCCTACAATGAGCAGTTCTTC.

The chain has TRBV15 and TRBJ2-7; D is perhaps TRBD2 (6 bases). The CDR3 consists of 17 residues. The V gene lost 2 bases and the J gene lost 0 bases, with 17 bases spanning the gap. Germline V gene lookup returns CDR1 LNHNV and CDR2 YYDKDF (reference sequence). CDR3 bases: TGTGCCACCAGCAGACCGCCGTACTCCGGGGGCTCCTACGAGCAGTACTTC. This gives the protein CATSRPPYSGGSYEQYF.

The genes are TRBV6-2 or TRBV6-3 and TRBJ2-1, with D unresolved. The germline gives CDR1 MNHEY, CDR2 SVGEGT. V was cut by 0 bases and J by 5 bases, with 5 bases left in between. The CDR3 sequence is 13 residues long. This CDR3 reads CASSYSPDNEQFF. The DNA of the CDR3 is TGTGCCAGCAGTTACTCCCCAGACAATGAGCAGTTCTTC.